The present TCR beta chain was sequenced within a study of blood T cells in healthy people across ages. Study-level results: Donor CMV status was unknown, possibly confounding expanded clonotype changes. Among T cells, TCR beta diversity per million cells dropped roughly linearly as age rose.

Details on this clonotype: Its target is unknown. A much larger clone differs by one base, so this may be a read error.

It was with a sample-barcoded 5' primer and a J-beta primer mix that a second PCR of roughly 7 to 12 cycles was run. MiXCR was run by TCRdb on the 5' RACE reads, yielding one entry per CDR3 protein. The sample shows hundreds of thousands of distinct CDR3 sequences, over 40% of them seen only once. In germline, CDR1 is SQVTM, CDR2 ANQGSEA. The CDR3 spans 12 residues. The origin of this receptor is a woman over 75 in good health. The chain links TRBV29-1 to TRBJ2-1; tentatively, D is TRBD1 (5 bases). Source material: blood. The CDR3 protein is CGALGQTNEQFF. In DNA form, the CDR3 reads TGCGGCGCCCTTGGACAAACCAATGAGCAGTTCTTC.